A single sample gave rise to the 14 T cell receptor beta chains below, sequenced in a study of blood T cell repertoires in COVID-19. Some clones are missing from TCRdb's copy, which holds only in-frame ones; the method was immunoSEQ multiplex PCR. The data show about 98,000 clones, roughly 80% seen once. Input material: peripheral blood. These receptors all stem from an elderly woman with acute or convalescent COVID-19.

The V gene is TRBV6-5, the J gene TRBJ2-3, with 8 bases that match TRBD2. The CDR3 has 15 residues. V was clipped by 6 bases and J by 3 bases; unmatched bases: 8. CDR1 and CDR2 from the germline V gene are MNHEY and SVGAGI. The CDR3 is CASSRNPGGTDTQYF. In DNA form, the CDR3 reads TGTGCCAGCAGCAGGAACCCGGGGGGGACAGATACGCAGTATTTT.

This clone was seen once. The rearrangement links TRBV6-5 to TRBJ2-2; 7 bases match TRBD1. V shed 8 bases, J shed 4 bases, and the junction held 1 base outside the gene matches. CDR1 MNHEY and CDR2 SVGAGI come from the germline V gene. The CDR3 has 12 amino acids. DNA of the CDR3: TGTGCCAGCCACAGGGGCACCGGGGAGCTGTTTTTT. Translating it yields CASHRGTGELFF.

Remarks on this clone: One end of the junction is discordant with germline, which a read error may explain. The chain links TRBV18 to TRBJ1-6, with 10 bases aligning to TRBD1. Germline loops: CDR1 KGHSH, CDR2 LQKENI. This CDR3 has 16 amino acids. CDR3 DNA sequence: TGTGCCAGCTCCCCACTGGGACAGGGGCTAAGTTCACCCCTCCACTTT. It yields the protein CASSPLGQGLSSPLHF. Complete variable domain (other parts from reference TRBV18 and TRBJ1-6): NAGVMQNPRHLVRRRGQEARLRCSPMKGHSHVYWYRQLPEEGLKFMVYLQKENIIDESGMPKERFSAEFPKEGPSILRIQQVVRGDSAAYFCASSPLGQGLSSPLHFGNGTRLTVT.

The DNA of the CDR3 is TGTGCCAGTAGGCGACAGGGGTTAATCTCTGGGGCCAACGTCCTGACTTTC. Protein product: CASRRQGLISGANVLTF. The chain uses TRBV19 and TRBJ2-6; 8 bases match TRBD1. This CDR3 contains 17 residues. Germline lookup yields CDR1 LNHDA and CDR2 SQIVND (reference sequence). V was pared by 6 bases and J by 0 bases, with 7 bases of the junction left unmatched.

The chain uses TRBV2 and TRBJ1-4, with a tentative D call TRBD1 (5 bases). V was clipped by 6 bases and J by 4 bases, with 9 bases between them. This CDR3 contains 13 residues. CDR1 and CDR2 (germline): SNHLY, FYNNEI. CDR3 protein: CASRAGVNEKLFF. The CDR3 nucleotides are TGTGCCAGCAGGGCGGGGGTTAATGAAAAACTGTTTTTT.

In its sample, this clone was seen once. V is TRBV5-6 and J is TRBJ2-5; 9 bases fit TRBD1. With V trimmed by 7 bases and J by 2 bases, 6 bases remained unmatched. CDR1 and CDR2 (germline): SGHDT, YYEEEE. CDR3 length equals 14 residues. This CDR3 reads CASATGGEQETQYF. The CDR3 bases are TGTGCCAGCGCGACAGGGGGGGAGCAAGAGACCCAGTACTTC.

The chain's CDR3 is CASTNRGRGTGELFF. The CDR3 bases are TGTGCCAGTACGAACAGGGGGCGAGGGACCGGGGAGCTGTTTTTT. The gene calls are TRBV19 and TRBJ2-2, with 9 bases lining up with TRBD1. The germline CDR1 and CDR2 sequences are LNHDA and SQIVND (reference sequence). J gave up 5 bases and V 7 bases, and 8 bases lay outside the gene matches. The CDR3 is 15 residues long.

The rearrangement uses TRBV3-1 (or the pseudogene TRBV3-2) and TRBJ2-1, with 8 bases lining up with TRBD2. The CDR3 runs 15 residues. V shed 8 bases, J shed 7 bases, and the junction held 13 bases outside the gene matches. Per the germline V gene, CDR1 is LGHDT and CDR2 is YNNKEL (reference sequence). This CDR3 reads CASSLPGGAANEQFF. CDR3 DNA: TGTGCCAGCTCTCTCCCCGGGGGGGCCGCAAATGAGCAGTTCTTC.

This chain connects TRBV7-2 to TRBJ1-4, with 7 nucleotides matching TRBD1. Germline V lookup: CDR1 SGHTA, CDR2 FQGNSA. CDR3 length: 13 residues. J gave up 1 base and V 8 bases, and 1 base lay outside the gene matches. The CDR3 sequence is CASRQGTNEKLFF. As DNA, the CDR3 is TGTGCCAGCCGACAGGGAACTAATGAAAAACTGTTTTTT.

About this clone itself: The same CDR3 is also encoded by other DNA sequences in this sample. The rearrangement links TRBV6-2 or TRBV6-3 to TRBJ1-1; 8 bases line up with TRBD1. Germline V gene lookup returns CDR1 MNHEY and CDR2 SVGEGT. With 5 bases clipped from V and 4 bases from J, the junction kept 6 bases outside the gene matches. This CDR3 region has 14 residues. The CDR3 bases are TGTGCCAGCAGTGACCGACAGGGGCGCACTGAAGCTTTCTTT. Translating gives CASSDRQGRTEAFF.

The chain has TRBV27 and TRBJ1-6; 8 bases match TRBD1. Germline V gene lookup returns CDR1 MNHEY and CDR2 SMNVEV (reference sequence). The trim removed 3 bases at V and 7 bases at J, leaving 8 bases unmatched. CDR3 length: 16 amino acids. The CDR3: CASSLTQGAGNSPLHF. In DNA, the CDR3 is TGTGCCAGCAGTTTGACCCAGGGGGCCGGGAATTCACCCCTCCACTTT.

This clone was detected only once. The V and J genes are TRBV3-1 (or the pseudogene TRBV3-2) and TRBJ1-3, with D unclear. Trimming pared 1 base from V and 0 bases from J, leaving 10 bases between. CDR1 and CDR2 (germline): LGHDT, YNNKEL (reference sequence). CDR3 length: 16 amino acids. In DNA, the CDR3 is TGTGCCAGCAGCCAAGTTAGTTCCCGCTCTGGAAACACCATATATTTT. Protein sequence: CASSQVSSRSGNTIYF.

The chain links TRBV20-1 to TRBJ1-5; D unclear. V was pared by 3 bases and J by 7 bases, with 13 bases between. Germline V CDR1 and CDR2: DFQATT, SNEGSKA (reference sequence). This CDR3 spans 13 amino acids. The CDR3 is CSASIPDGQPQHF. The CDR3 DNA is TGCAGTGCTAGTATCCCTGACGGGCAGCCCCAGCATTTT.

The V gene is TRBV28, the J gene TRBJ1-6, with 7 bases fitting TRBD1. With V trimmed by 2 bases and J by 6 bases, 10 bases remained unmatched. The germline V gene has CDR1 MDHEN and CDR2 SYDVKM. The CDR3 covers 17 residues. In nucleotides, the CDR3 is TGTGCCAGCAGTTTACGTAGGGGGCGCACCGTTAATTCACCCCTCCACTTT. The encoded protein is CASSLRRGRTVNSPLHF.